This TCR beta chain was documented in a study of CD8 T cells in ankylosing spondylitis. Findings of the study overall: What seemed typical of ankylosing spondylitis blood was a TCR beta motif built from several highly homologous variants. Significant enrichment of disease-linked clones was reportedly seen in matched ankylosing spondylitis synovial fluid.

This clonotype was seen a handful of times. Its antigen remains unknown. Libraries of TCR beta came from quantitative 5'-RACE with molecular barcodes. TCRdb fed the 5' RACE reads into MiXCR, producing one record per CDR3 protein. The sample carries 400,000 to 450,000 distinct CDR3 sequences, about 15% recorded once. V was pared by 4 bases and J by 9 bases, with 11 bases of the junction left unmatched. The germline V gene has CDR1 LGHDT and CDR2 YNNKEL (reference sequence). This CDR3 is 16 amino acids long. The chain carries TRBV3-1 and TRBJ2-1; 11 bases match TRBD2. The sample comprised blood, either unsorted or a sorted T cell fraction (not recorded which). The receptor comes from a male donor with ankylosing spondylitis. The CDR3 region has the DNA TGTGCCAGCAGCCTACTAGCGGGGGCCGTACCAAGTGAGCAGTTCTTC. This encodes CASSLLAGAVPSEQFF.